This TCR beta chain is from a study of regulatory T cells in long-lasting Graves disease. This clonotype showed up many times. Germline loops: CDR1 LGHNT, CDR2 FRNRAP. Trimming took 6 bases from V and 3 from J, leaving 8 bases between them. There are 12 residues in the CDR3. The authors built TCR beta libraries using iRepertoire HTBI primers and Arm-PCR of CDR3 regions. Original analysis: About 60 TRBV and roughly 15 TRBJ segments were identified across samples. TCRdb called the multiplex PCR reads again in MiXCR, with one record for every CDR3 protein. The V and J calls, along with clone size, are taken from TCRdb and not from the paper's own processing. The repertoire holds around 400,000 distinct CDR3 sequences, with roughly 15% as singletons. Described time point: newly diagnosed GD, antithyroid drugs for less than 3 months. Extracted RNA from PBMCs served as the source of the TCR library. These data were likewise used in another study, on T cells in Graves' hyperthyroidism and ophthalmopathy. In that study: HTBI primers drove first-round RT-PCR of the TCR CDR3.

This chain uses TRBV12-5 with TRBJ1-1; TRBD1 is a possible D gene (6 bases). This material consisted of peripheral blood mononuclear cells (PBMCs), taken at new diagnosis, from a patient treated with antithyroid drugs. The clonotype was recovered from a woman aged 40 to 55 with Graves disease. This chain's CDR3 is CASGQGYTEAFF. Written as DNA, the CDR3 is TGTGCTAGTGGACAGGGCTACACTGAAGCTTTCTTT.